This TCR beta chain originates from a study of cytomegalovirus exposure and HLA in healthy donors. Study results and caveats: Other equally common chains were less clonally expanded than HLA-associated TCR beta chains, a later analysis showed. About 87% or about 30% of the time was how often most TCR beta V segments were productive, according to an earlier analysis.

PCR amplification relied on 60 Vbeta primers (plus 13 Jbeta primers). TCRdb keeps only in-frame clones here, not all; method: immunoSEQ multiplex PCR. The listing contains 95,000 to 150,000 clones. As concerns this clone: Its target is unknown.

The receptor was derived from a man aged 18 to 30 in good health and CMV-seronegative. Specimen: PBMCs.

The CDR3 sequence is CASSPLGGSWNEQFF. CDR3 DNA: TGTGCCAGTAGTCCCCTGGGCGGGAGTTGGAATGAGCAGTTCTTC. The J gene is TRBJ2-1, the V gene TRBV19; 7 nucleotides agree with TRBD2. CDR1 and CDR2 from the germline V gene are LNHDA and SQIVND (reference sequence). Losses at the gene ends were 5 bases for V and 7 bases for J; bases not matched to a gene: 11. The CDR3 has 15 residues.